Shown below are 18 T cell receptor beta chains from a single sample sequenced in a study of T cells expressing NK-cell markers. TCRdb reworked the 5' RACE reads into one entry per CDR3 protein, no DNA. Its clone listing holds over 350,000 distinct CDR3 sequences. Input material: blood T cells: a sorted CD56 or NKG2C T cell subset, CD4+ or CD8+ T cells, or bulk PBMC T cells (not recorded which). These receptors came from a woman aged 50 to 60 in good health.

The chain carries TRBV18 and TRBJ2-3; no DNA is available, so the TRBD2 call from TCRdb remains unchecked. Germline V gives CDR1 KGHSH, CDR2 LQKENI. The CDR3 contains 14 residues. CDR3 region: CASSGLALPDTQYF.

J is TRBJ2-2 and V is TRBV12-3 or TRBV12-4. The CDR3 runs 13 residues. Here the CDR3 reads CASSLVHSGELFF.

This chain uses TRBV27 with TRBJ2-1; TCRdb picks TRBD1, but there is no DNA to check that call. This CDR3 is built from 15 residues. Per germline, CDR1 MNHEY and CDR2 SMNVEV (reference sequence). CDR3 sequence: CASSWGRTGWNEQFF.

V usage is TRBV29-1 and J usage is TRBJ2-1. Germline V gene lookup returns CDR1 SQVTM and CDR2 ANQGSEA. CDR3 size: 11 residues. CDR3 amino acids: CSVMYYNEQFF.

The chain uses TRBV5-6 and TRBJ2-6; checking the TCRdb D call of TRBD1 is not possible without DNA. There are 19 residues in the CDR3. The V gene's germline CDR1 is SGHDT and CDR2 YYEEEE. The CDR3 here is CASSFNSGQGRSGANVLTF.

The chain is built from TRBV2 and TRBJ2-1; lacking DNA, the TRBD2 call made by TCRdb goes unchecked. Germline V gives CDR1 SNHLY, CDR2 FYNNEI. This CDR3 region has 14 residues. This chain's CDR3 is CASWGLAGYNEQFF.

The chain links TRBV5-1 to TRBJ2-1; TCRdb gives TRBD2 as the D gene, but with no DNA this cannot be confirmed. The CDR3 spans 13 residues. Looked up from germline, CDR1 is SGHRS and CDR2 is YFSETQ. The CDR3 sequence: CASREEAWNEQFF.

The V gene is TRBV7-9, the J gene TRBJ1-1; TCRdb lists TRBD1, though no DNA is available to test this call. Per germline, CDR1 SEHNR and CDR2 FQNEAQ (reference sequence). The CDR3 is 15 amino acids. This CDR3 reads CASSFPPNPDIQAFF.

The rearrangement joins TRBV20-1 to TRBJ2-1; TCRdb lists TRBD1, though no DNA is available to test this call. Germline CDR1 is DFQATT and CDR2 is SNEGSKA (reference sequence). This CDR3 region has 13 residues. CDR3 protein: CSATYRVRNEQFF.

J is TRBJ2-3 and V is TRBV5-1. CDR3 length equals 13 residues. Per germline, CDR1 SGHRS and CDR2 YFSETQ. The CDR3 sequence is CASGEKPTDTQYF.

This sequence joins TRBV5-1 and TRBJ2-3; the D gene TCRdb calls, TRBD1, cannot be checked with no DNA. The length of the CDR3 is 14 residues. Germline assignment: CDR1 SGHRS and CDR2 YFSETQ. Here the CDR3 reads CASSPRDRENTQYF.

The CDR3 reads CSAQLAGAVGELFF. J is TRBJ2-2 and V is TRBV29-1; TCRdb lists TRBD2, though no DNA is available to test this call. Germline CDR1 SQVTM, CDR2 ANQGSEA. The CDR3 has 14 residues.

V is TRBV20-1 and J is TRBJ2-3. This CDR3 has 15 amino acids. In germline, CDR1 is DFQATT, CDR2 SNEGSKA (reference sequence). CDR3 sequence reads: CSAREPAKGTDTQYF.

CDR3 loop: CASTAGVQETQYF. The gene calls are TRBV18 and TRBJ2-5; the D call of TRBD2 rests on TCRdb alone, since no DNA is present to check it. The CDR3 is 13 amino acids. CDR1 is KGHSH and CDR2 is LQKENI in the germline V gene.

The genes are TRBV24-1 and TRBJ2-3; checking the TCRdb D call of TRBD2 is not possible without DNA. Germline V gives CDR1 KGHDR, CDR2 SFDVKD. The CDR3 is made up of 16 amino acids. CDR3 amino acids: CATSGRGLEDMDTQYF.

This chain joins TRBV12-5 and TRBJ2-1. The CDR3 length is 11 residues. Germline lookup yields CDR1 LGHNT and CDR2 FRNRAP. CDR3 sequence: CASGLYNEQFF.

The V call is TRBV20-1, the J call TRBJ2-3; no DNA is available, so the TRBD2 call from TCRdb remains unchecked. This CDR3 region has 16 residues. The V gene's germline CDR1 is DFQATT and CDR2 SNEGSKA (reference sequence). The CDR3 region is CSARDPGGSSTDTQYF.

V gene TRBV12-3 or TRBV12-4 combines with J gene TRBJ1-1; TCRdb indicates TRBD1, and absent DNA this call remains unverified. The CDR3 contains 14 residues. The chain's CDR3 is CASSLAQAGAEAFF.